Following are 29 T cell receptor beta chains from one sample sequenced in a study of T cells in Graves' hyperthyroidism and ophthalmopathy. TCR beta CDR3 sequences were amplified from RNA transcripts. HTBI primers drove first-round RT-PCR of the TCR CDR3. TCRdb used MiXCR to reprocess the multiplex PCR reads, holding one entry per CDR3 protein. This table has around 400,000 distinct CDR3 sequences, 15% to 18% appearing once. Sequenced material: blood. These receptors were obtained from a woman in her late teens or twenties with Graves' hyperthyroidism that later progressed to Graves' ophthalmopathy.

This chain connects TRBV6-1 to TRBJ2-3, with TRBD2 identical over 8 bases. Germline CDR1 MNHNS, CDR2 SASEGT. This CDR3 region has 16 residues. V shed 6 bases, J shed 5 bases, and the junction held 13 bases outside the gene matches. CDR3 bases: TGTGCCAGCAGCCCGTGGTCGCCTAGCGGGCTAGATACGCAGTATTTT. It encodes CASSPWSPSGLDTQYF.

This clonotype was seen many times. V is TRBV20-1 and J is TRBJ2-5; TRBD2 aligns across 8 bases. The V and J ends lost 6 bases and 4 bases, in that order; junction bases with no gene match: 7. This CDR3 is built from 13 residues. Germline loops: CDR1 DFQATT, CDR2 SNEGSKA (reference sequence). The CDR3 DNA sequence: TGCAGTGCAACTCGGACTAGCACAGAGACCCAGTACTTC. Amino acid sequence: CSATRTSTETQYF.

At least ten counts were recorded for this clonotype. The rearrangement uses TRBV6-1 and TRBJ2-7, with TRBD2 matching over 7 bases. The J segment lost 3 bases and the V segment lost 2 bases, leaving 10 bases of the junction unmatched. The CDR3 runs to 16 residues. The V gene's germline CDR1 is MNHNS and CDR2 SASEGT. CDR3 DNA sequence: TGTGCCAGCAGTGAACTCTCCGGGACTACCCGCTACGAGCAGTACTTC. It is translated as CASSELSGTTRYEQYF.

This clonotype came up many times. This chain joins TRBV28 and TRBJ2-1; 9 nucleotides match TRBD2. Per the germline V gene, CDR1 is MDHEN and CDR2 is SYDVKM. The ends lost 6 bases at V and 0 bases at J; junction bases unmatched: 6. The CDR3 contains 16 residues. In nucleotides, the CDR3 is TGTGCCAGCAGCCCCCATAGCGGGAGCTCCTACAATGAGCAGTTCTTC. Protein sequence: CASSPHSGSSYNEQFF.

In this sample, this clonotype turned up a few times. V gene TRBV24-1 combines with J gene TRBJ2-2, with D tentatively TRBD2 (6 bases). The CDR3 extends over 16 amino acids. Germline CDR1 KGHDR, CDR2 SFDVKD. V lost 1 base and J lost 0, with 8 bases in between. CDR3 bases: TGTGCCACCAGTGATTTCCGCGGGGCGAACACCGGGGAGCTGTTTTTT. Amino acid sequence: CATSDFRGANTGELFF.

The chain uses TRBV29-1 and TRBJ2-7; 7 nucleotides agree with TRBD2. The CDR3 contains 15 residues. The germline gives CDR1 SQVTM, CDR2 ANQGSEA. Germline trimming cut 6 bases from V and 0 bases from J; bases unmatched to any gene: 11. The CDR3 DNA follows: TGCAGCGTCCGAGGGCTAGCGGTGAGCTCCTACGAGCAGTACTTC. Protein product: CSVRGLAVSSYEQYF.

This clonotype has at least ten counts. The genes are TRBV18 and TRBJ2-1, with a weak D call TRBD1 (6 bases). The V end lost 2 bases, the J end lost 6 bases, and 17 bases lay between the germline ends. Germline CDR1 KGHSH, CDR2 LQKENI. The CDR3 is 16 residues long. CDR3 sequence: CASSPFTRGSSNEQFF. CDR3 coding DNA: TGTGCCAGCTCACCATTCACGAGGGGGAGTTCCAATGAGCAGTTCTTC. The full variable domain, its missing parts supplied by reference TRBV18 and TRBJ2-1, is NAGVMQNPRHLVRRRGQEARLRCSPMKGHSHVYWYRQLPEEGLKFMVYLQKENIIDESGMPKERFSAEFPKEGPSILRIQQVVRGDSAAYFCASSPFTRGSSNEQFFGPGTRLTVL.

This sequence joins TRBV4-1 and TRBJ2-1; D might be TRBD2 (6 bases). The CDR3 sequence is 16 residues long. With 3 bases removed from V and 1 base from J, the gap between germline ends came to 13 bases. In germline, CDR1 is MGHRA, CDR2 YSYEKL. The CDR3 nucleotides are TGCGCCAGCAGCCATCAGTCCGGGAGTTCCTACAATGAGCAGTTCTTC. Encoded protein: CASSHQSGSSYNEQFF.

This clonotype was counted ten times or more. The genes are TRBV18 and TRBJ1-6, with D unresolved. CDR1 is KGHSH, CDR2 LQKENI, per germline. CDR3 size: 14 residues. V lost 3 bases to trimming and J lost 13 bases, with 16 bases between them. The CDR3 region is CASSPLNREGPLHF. In DNA form, the CDR3 reads TGTGCCAGCTCACCTTTAAATCGTGAAGGGCCCCTCCACTTT.

The chain joins TRBV5-5 to TRBJ2-7; 7 bases line up with TRBD1. Per germline, CDR1 SGHKS and CDR2 YYEKEE (reference sequence). V gave up 0 bases and J gave up 2 bases; unmatched junction bases: 5. This CDR3 region has 15 residues. This chain's CDR3 is CASSLEGALTYEQYF. For the CDR3, the DNA is TGTGCCAGCAGCTTGGAGGGGGCCCTCACCTACGAGCAGTACTTC.

This clonotype turned up a few times. A much larger clone sits a single nucleotide away, making a read error possible. This chain uses TRBV20-1 with TRBJ2-3; 7 bases match TRBD1. V gave up 5 bases and J gave up 2 bases; unmatched junction bases: 13. Germline assignment: CDR1 DFQATT and CDR2 SNEGSKA (reference sequence). This CDR3 is 16 amino acids long. CDR3 coding DNA: TGCAGTGCTTGTTACAGGGGAAGGGGTGCCACAGATACGCAGTATTTT. This translates into CSACYRGRGATDTQYF.

This clonotype was seen ten or more times. The V gene is TRBV6-2 or TRBV6-3, the J gene TRBJ2-2; 8 positions agree with TRBD2. Germline CDR1 and CDR2: MNHEY and SVGEGT. Unmatched junction bases numbered 10, after V lost 6 bases and J lost 7 bases. This CDR3 is built from 15 residues. The CDR3 here is CASRHSGKTGGELFF. The CDR3 DNA reads as TGTGCCAGCAGGCATAGCGGGAAAACTGGCGGGGAGCTGTTTTTT.

This clonotype came up a few times. The chain has TRBV28 and TRBJ2-7, with D perhaps matching TRBD1 (6 bases). Germline CDR1 is MDHEN and CDR2 is SYDVKM. CDR3 size: 15 residues. The ends were cut back, 5 bases at V and 2 bases at J, with 16 bases in the middle. The CDR3 DNA follows: TGTGCCAGCAGTGCGACCGGGACACTTACCTACGAGCAGTACTTC. Its translation is CASSATGTLTYEQYF.

This clonotype was seen ten or more times. The rearrangement joins TRBV10-2 to TRBJ1-2; 8 nucleotides agree with TRBD1. CDR1 and CDR2 (germline): WSHSY, SAAADI. CDR3 length: 14 residues. V lost 5 bases to trimming and J lost 0 bases; unmatched junction nucleotides: 2. The CDR3 nucleotides read TGCGCCAGCAGTTCGACAGGGGCTAACTATGGCTACACCTTC. As protein: CASSSTGANYGYTF.

The rearrangement links TRBV18 to TRBJ1-6; D might be TRBD1 (5 bases). Trimming cost V 6 bases and J 9 bases, with 15 bases left between them. The length of the CDR3 is 14 residues. Germline CDR1 KGHSH, CDR2 LQKENI. The CDR3 DNA sequence: TGTGCCAGCTCGGAGGGGACTGTTAGTTCACCCCTCCACTTT. Amino acid sequence: CASSEGTVSSPLHF.

Many counts were recorded for this clonotype. This sequence joins TRBV7-3 and TRBJ2-3, with D perhaps TRBD2 (5 bases). Between the trimmed V and J ends, which lost 5 bases and 2 bases, there was a span of 11 bases. CDR1 is SGHTA and CDR2 is FQGTGA in the germline V gene. The CDR3 consists of 14 residues. The CDR3, as DNA: TGTGCCAGCAGCCCCGGACTGCACACAGATACGCAGTATTTT. Translating gives CASSPGLHTDTQYF.

This clonotype was seen ten or more times. The CDR3: CASSSGLAGVDTQYF. The CDR3 coding sequence is TGTGCCAGCAGCTCGGGACTAGCGGGAGTAGATACGCAGTATTTT. This chain links TRBV11-2 with TRBJ2-3; 14 bases are a match to TRBD2. Trimming at V came to 4 bases and at J to 5 bases, leaving 2 bases not matched to a gene. The CDR3 spans 15 residues. Germline V lookup: CDR1 SGHAT, CDR2 FQNNGV.

This clonotype occurred many times. CDR3 nucleotide sequence: TGTGCCAGCAGCACCTACCCCCCGGACCCCCATTCGGATACGCAGTATTTT. Amino acids: CASSTYPPDPHSDTQYF. The chain is built from TRBV13 and TRBJ2-3, with D uncertain. Germline CDR1 and CDR2: PRHDT and FYEKMQ (reference sequence). Trimming pared 5 bases from V and 6 bases from J, leaving 24 bases between. This CDR3 region has 17 residues.

This clonotype was picked up many times. This chain connects TRBV5-1 to TRBJ2-7; 7 nucleotides match TRBD2. Germline V gene sequence: CDR1 SGHRS, CDR2 YFSETQ. This CDR3 contains 14 residues. Trimming at V came to 7 bases and at J to 2 bases, leaving 9 bases not matched to a gene. The CDR3 coding sequence is TGCGCCAGCCGGGGGGACCGAATAACCTACGAGCAGTACTTC. Its protein is CASRGDRITYEQYF. Variable domain in full (rest from reference TRBV5-1 and TRBJ2-7): KAGVTQTPRYLIKTRGQQVTLSCSPISGHRSVSWYQQTPGQGLQFLFEYFSETQRNKGNFPGRFSGRQFSNSRSEMNVSTLELGDSALYLCASRGDRITYEQYFGPGTRLTVT.

This clonotype was recorded at least ten times. CDR3 nucleotide sequence: TGTGCCAGTTACCAGGACAGGTTGAACACTGAAGCTTTCTTT. Amino acid sequence: CASYQDRLNTEAFF. The chain carries TRBV19 and TRBJ1-1; 7 nucleotides agree with TRBD1. Unmatched junction bases numbered 6, after V lost 8 bases and J lost 0 bases. CDR1 is LNHDA, CDR2 SQIVND, per germline (reference sequence). The CDR3 is 14 amino acids.

The chain uses TRBV6-1 and TRBJ1-2, with a possible D match to TRBD1 (6 bases). Germline loops: CDR1 MNHNS, CDR2 SASEGT. V was shortened by 3 bases and J by 5 bases, with 10 bases between the two germline ends. CDR3 size: 13 residues. Here the CDR3 reads CASSDIGGYGYTF. The CDR3 DNA reads as TGTGCCAGCAGTGACATAGGGGGATATGGCTACACCTTC.

Many counts were recorded for this clonotype. The rearrangement links TRBV12-5 to TRBJ2-1; D is perhaps TRBD1 or TRBD2 (5 bases each). The CDR3 consists of 18 residues. Trimming left V 0 bases short and J 1 base short, with 16 bases between. Germline V CDR1 and CDR2: LGHNT, FRNRAP. DNA of the CDR3: TGTGCTAGTGGTTTGGTGCCGAGAGGGGAAGGATCCTACAATGAGCAGTTCTTC. Residues: CASGLVPRGEGSYNEQFF.

This sequence joins TRBV9 and TRBJ2-1, with no clear D. The V end was cut by 3 bases, the J end by 10 bases, with 11 bases between. The CDR3 sequence is 12 residues long. The germline CDR1 and CDR2 sequences are SGDLS and YYNGEE. CDR3 coding DNA: TGTGCCAGCAGCGGAACTAATCGCGAGCAGTTCTTC. It codes for CASSGTNREQFF.

This clonotype was counted at least ten times. The gene calls are TRBV6-5 and TRBJ1-3; D gene unclear. Germline CDR1 is MNHEY and CDR2 is SVGAGI. The CDR3 spans 15 residues. V was cut by 2 bases and J by 2 bases, with 10 bases left in between. The DNA of the CDR3 is TGTGCCAGCAGTTACCCTCGGCGGGCTGGAAACACCATATATTTT. This gives the protein CASSYPRRAGNTIYF.

This clonotype was observed many times. The chain employs TRBV28 and TRBJ2-1; 10 nucleotides agree with TRBD2. The junction had 1 base not matched to a gene; V was cut back by 3 bases and J by 5 bases. The CDR3 is 14 residues long. Germline values: CDR1 MDHEN, CDR2 SYDVKM. The CDR3 nucleotides are TGTGCCAGCAGTTTTGGACTAGCGGACAATGAGCAGTTCTTC. It specifies CASSFGLADNEQFF. Combining the CDR3 with reference TRBV28 and TRBJ2-1 gives the whole variable domain DVKVTQSSRYLVKRTGEKVFLECVQDMDHENMFWYRQDPGLGLRLIYFSYDVKMKEKGDIPEGYSVSREKKERFSLILESASTNQTSMYLCASSFGLADNEQFFGPGTRLTVL.

The count of this clonotype is one. The rearrangement uses TRBV11-3 and TRBJ2-2; D possibly corresponds to TRBD2 (5 bases). The CDR3 covers 15 residues. Germline loops: CDR1 SGHNT, CDR2 YENEEA. V lost 0 bases and J lost 7, with 12 bases in between. This CDR3 is CASSLDMLANGELFF. As DNA, the CDR3 is TGTGCCAGCAGCTTAGATATGCTAGCAAACGGGGAGCTGTTTTTT.

V and J are TRBV19 and TRBJ1-5; D possibly corresponds to TRBD1 (6 bases). Germline V gene data show CDR1 as LNHDA and CDR2 as SQIVND (reference sequence). V was pared by 7 bases and J by 3 bases, with 16 bases between. The CDR3 totals 15 residues. CDR3 sequence: CASNKRDTPNQPQHF. The CDR3 DNA reads TGTGCCAGTAATAAAAGGGACACACCCAATCAGCCCCAGCATTTT.

This clonotype was counted ten times or more. The genes are TRBV11-2 and TRBJ1-2; no reliable D call. Trimming took 5 bases from V and 4 from J, leaving 17 bases between them. This CDR3 is built from 15 residues. Germline CDR1 SGHAT, CDR2 FQNNGV. The CDR3 DNA sequence: TGTGCCAGCAGCCCCCCGGGCCTAACTTTCTATGGCTACACCTTC. It specifies CASSPPGLTFYGYTF.

This rearrangement joins TRBV28 to TRBJ1-5; 9 bases fit TRBD1. Germline V gene data show CDR1 as MDHEN and CDR2 as SYDVKM. J gave up 5 bases and V 5 bases, and 10 bases lay outside the gene matches. The CDR3 covers 16 residues. In DNA, the CDR3 is TGTGCCAGCAGTACCCGGGACAGGGAAGTTGATCAGCCCCAGCATTTT. It yields the protein CASSTRDREVDQPQHF.